The next 21 T cell receptor beta chains were all read from a single sample in a study of OX40 agonist ivuxolimab in advanced cancers. The assay was immunoSEQ multiplex PCR, and TCRdb's table has in-frame clones only and misses some. The table has about 50,000 clones, about 85% seen once. The specimen comprised CD4+ or CD8+ T cells sorted from blood, sampled in a trial of the OX40 agonist ivuxolimab. The receptors come from an adult with an advanced solid tumor such as melanoma, head and neck, liver or kidney cancer.

The chain combines TRBV7-2 with TRBJ2-7; D tentatively reads TRBD1 or TRBD2 (5 bases each). Germline assignment: CDR1 SGHTA and CDR2 FQGNSA. The CDR3 spans 15 residues. V shed 1 base and J shed 2 bases, with 12 bases lying between them. CDR3 nucleotide sequence: TGTGCCAGCAGCTTAGACTTGGGGGAGACCTACGAGCAGTACTTC. Translated, it gives CASSLDLGETYEQYF.

The gene calls are TRBV18 and TRBJ2-3, with D possibly being TRBD1 (5 bases). V lost 1 base and J lost 3, with 14 bases in between. The CDR3 is 16 residues long. Germline CDR1 is KGHSH and CDR2 is LQKENI. The CDR3 region is CASSPRVGHRTDTQYF. The DNA for the CDR3 is TGTGCCAGCTCACCACGGGTGGGGCATCGGACAGATACGCAGTATTTT.

The CDR3 DNA reads TGTGCCAGCAGCTTAGAGTCTAGCGGGGGGCGGTATTTT. Amino acid sequence: CASSLESSGGRYF. The rearrangement joins TRBV11-2 to TRBJ2-3, with 11 bases matching TRBD2. CDR1 SGHAT and CDR2 FQNNGV come from the germline V gene. The CDR3 is 13 amino acids. The V gene end was trimmed by 0 bases and the J gene end by 14 bases; junction bases not matched to a gene: 4.

The chain uses TRBV28 and TRBJ2-3; D is possibly TRBD1 (6 bases). Trimming pared 10 bases from V and 3 bases from J, leaving 20 bases between. CDR3 length: 15 amino acids. Germline values: CDR1 MDHEN, CDR2 SYDVKM. The CDR3, as DNA: TGTGCCACATCATACGGGACAATAGGTACAGATACGCAGTATTTT. Translation: CATSYGTIGTDTQYF.

The V call is TRBV2, the J call TRBJ2-5, with D perhaps matching TRBD2 (6 bases). CDR3 size: 14 residues. The V end was cut by 4 bases, the J end by 9 bases, with 18 bases between. From germline, CDR1 is SNHLY and CDR2 FYNNEI. Here the CDR3 DNA reads TGTGCCAGCAGTGCCTTGACTAGGCAAGGGGCCCAGTACTTC. It codes for CASSALTRQGAQYF.

The rearrangement joins TRBV5-4 to TRBJ1-2, with D perhaps matching TRBD1 (5 bases). This CDR3 spans 16 amino acids. Trimming stripped 3 bases from V and 4 bases from J, with 19 bases between. Per germline, CDR1 SGHNT and CDR2 YYREEE (reference sequence). The CDR3 is CASSSRDLSEGYGYTF. DNA for the CDR3: TGTGCCAGCAGCTCCCGGGACCTTTCGGAGGGCTATGGCTACACCTTC.

The V and J genes are TRBV19 and TRBJ2-1; D may be TRBD1 or TRBD2 (5 bases each). V lost 2 bases to trimming and J lost 4 bases, with 12 bases between them. Looked up from germline, CDR1 is LNHDA and CDR2 is SQIVND (reference sequence). The CDR3 covers 15 residues. Here the CDR3 DNA reads TGTGCCAGTAGTATAACAGGAGGCTGGTACAATGAGCAGTTCTTC. Translation: CASSITGGWYNEQFF.

This clone turned up a few times. The chain links TRBV7-9 to TRBJ2-3; D unresolved. CDR1 is SEHNR and CDR2 is FQNEAQ in the germline V gene (reference sequence). This CDR3 contains 17 residues. Trimming removed 2 bases from V and 4 bases from J, with 19 bases in between. CDR3 DNA sequence: TGTGCCAGCAGCTTATGGTTCCAGGCGACAAACCCAGATACGCAGTATTTT. Translation: CASSLWFQATNPDTQYF. Using reference TRBV7-9 and TRBJ2-3 for the parts outside the CDR3, the full variable domain is DTGVSQNPRHKITKRGQNVTFRCDPISEHNRLYWYRQTLGQGPEFLTYFQNEAQLEKSRLLSDRFSAERPKGSFSTLEIQRTEQGDSAMYLCASSLWFQATNPDTQYFGPGTRLTVL.

V is TRBV9 and J is TRBJ2-7, with D uncertain. Germline V gives CDR1 SGDLS, CDR2 YYNGEE. The CDR3 totals 14 residues. The V and J ends lost 0 bases and 0 bases respectively, with 7 bases between them. The CDR3 sequence is CASSVELGSYEQYF. The CDR3 DNA is TGTGCCAGCAGCGTAGAACTCGGCTCCTACGAGCAGTACTTC. Filled out from reference TRBV9 and TRBJ2-7, the complete variable domain reads DSGVTQTPKHLITATGQRVTLRCSPRSGDLSVYWYQQSLDQGLQFLIQYYNGEERAKGNILERFSAQQFPDLHSELNLSSLELGDSALYFCASSVELGSYEQYFGPGTRLTVT.

This clone was observed a handful of times. The chain is built from TRBV6-1 and TRBJ2-6, with 7 positions matching TRBD1. Looked up from germline, CDR1 is MNHNS and CDR2 is SASEGT. J was trimmed by 4 bases and V by 5 bases; bases with no gene match: 5. This CDR3 has 15 residues. CDR3 coding DNA: TGTGCCAGCAGTACAGGGGCGTCGGGGGCCAACGTCCTGACTTTC. Its translation: CASSTGASGANVLTF.

The V gene is TRBV7-3, the J gene TRBJ2-7; D gene ambiguous. The CDR3 sequence is 15 residues long. Germline V gene data show CDR1 as SGHTA and CDR2 as FQGTGA. The ends were cut back, 5 bases at V and 0 bases at J, with 14 bases in the middle. The CDR3 coding sequence is TGTGCCAGCAGCCTTACCCCAGGTAGCTCCTACGAGCAGTACTTC. Its translation is CASSLTPGSSYEQYF.

The V call is TRBV7-2, the J call TRBJ2-1; the D gene is possibly TRBD1 (5 bases). Per the germline V gene, CDR1 is SGHTA and CDR2 is FQGNSA. Trimming pared 4 bases from V and 8 bases from J, leaving 18 bases between. CDR3 size: 15 residues. CDR3: CASSSAGARFHEQFF. The CDR3 DNA sequence: TGTGCCAGCAGCTCTGCTGGGGCACGGTTCCATGAGCAGTTCTTC.

The chain joins TRBV15 to TRBJ1-4; 12 nucleotides agree with TRBD1. Looked up from germline, CDR1 is LNHNV and CDR2 is YYDKDF (reference sequence). V lost 5 bases to trimming and J lost 8 bases; unmatched junction nucleotides: 3. This CDR3 is built from 14 residues. This CDR3 is CATSRDRGREKLFF. CDR3 DNA: TGTGCCACCAGCCGGGACAGGGGGCGGGAAAAACTGTTTTTT. Together with reference TRBV15 and TRBJ1-4, the CDR3 gives the full variable domain: DAMVIQNPRYQVTQFGKPVTLSCSQTLNHNVMYWYQQKSSQAPKLLFHYYDKDFNNEADTPDNFQSRRPNTSFCFLDIRSPGLGDTAMYLCATSRDRGREKLFFGSGTQLSVL.

CDR3 residues: CASSLTGQGAGGYTF. CDR3 DNA: TGTGCCAGCAGCTTGACGGGACAGGGGGCTGGTGGCTACACCTTC. The chain combines TRBV5-4 with TRBJ1-2, with TRBD1 matching 12 bases. V was clipped by 1 base and J by 7 bases; unmatched bases: 5. Germline loops: CDR1 SGHNT, CDR2 YYREEE (reference sequence). This CDR3 has 15 residues.

The chain couples TRBV7-2 to TRBJ2-1; 7 bases are a match to TRBD2. With 2 bases clipped from V and 5 bases from J, the junction kept 3 bases outside the gene matches. The CDR3 spans 14 residues. Germline-derived CDR1 and CDR2 are SGHTA and FQGNSA. The CDR3 sequence: CASSLTGGHNEQFF. CDR3 nucleotides: TGTGCCAGCAGCTTAACGGGGGGTCACAATGAGCAGTTCTTC.

The J gene is TRBJ2-1, the V gene TRBV2, with D maybe TRBD1 (6 bases). The CDR3 totals 14 residues. With 4 bases removed from V and 5 bases from J, the gap between germline ends came to 12 bases. Per germline, CDR1 SNHLY and CDR2 FYNNEI. In nucleotides, the CDR3 is TGTGCCAGCAGTGTCCGGGACACAAACAATGAGCAGTTCTTC. Translation: CASSVRDTNNEQFF. The full variable domain, in which reference TRBV2 and TRBJ2-1 provide the parts outside the CDR3, is EPEVTQTPSHQVTQMGQEVILRCVPISNHLYFYWYRQILGQKVEFLVSFYNNEISEKSEIFDDQFSVERPDGSNFTLKIRSTKLEDSAMYFCASSVRDTNNEQFFGPGTRLTVL.

This clone was seen only a few times. An end of the junction differs from the germline gene, which may be a read error. The chain combines TRBV4-2 with TRBJ2-1; 9 bases match TRBD2. The CDR3 extends over 13 amino acids. CDR1 and CDR2 from the germline V gene are LGHNA and YNFKEQ. The CDR3 DNA reads as TGTGCCAGCAGCCCTTCTTCGCGGGGGGGCCCAGTCTTC. The encoded protein is CASSPSSRGGPVF.

V is TRBV18 and J is TRBJ1-3; TRBD1 agrees at 8 bases. V was pared by 7 bases and J by 4 bases, with 9 bases of the junction left unmatched. Germline V gene lookup returns CDR1 KGHSH and CDR2 LQKENI. The CDR3 sequence is 15 residues long. The CDR3 here is CASFTSDRAGNTIYF. The DNA for the CDR3 is TGTGCCAGCTTCACCTCGGACAGGGCCGGAAACACCATATATTTT.

This chain links TRBV9 with TRBJ2-2; TRBD2 agrees at 14 bases. The CDR3 runs to 16 residues. Germline CDR1 reads SGDLS; CDR2 reads YYNGEE. V gave up 5 bases and J gave up 7 bases; unmatched junction bases: 7. The CDR3 protein is CASSLGLAGVNGELFF. The CDR3 nucleotides read TGTGCCAGCAGTCTGGGACTAGCGGGAGTCAACGGGGAGCTGTTTTTT.

V usage is TRBV7-3 and J usage is TRBJ2-5, with D perhaps TRBD1 (6 bases). V lost 2 bases, J lost 2 bases, and 18 bases lay in between. In germline, CDR1 is SGHTA, CDR2 FQGTGA. The CDR3 is 17 amino acids. CDR3 nucleotide sequence: TGTGCCAGCAGCTTAGGAGCATCCCGAGGGGGACAAGAGACCCAGTACTTC. Protein: CASSLGASRGGQETQYF.

The J gene is TRBJ2-2, the V gene TRBV7-6; D not certain. The V end lost 1 base, the J end lost 6 bases, and 9 bases lay between the germline ends. CDR1 and CDR2 from the germline V gene are SGHVS and FNYEAQ. CDR3 size: 14 residues. The CDR3 DNA reads as TGTGCCAGCAGCTTAGTCTTGTTTCCCGGGGAGCTGTTTTTT. It translates to CASSLVLFPGELFF.